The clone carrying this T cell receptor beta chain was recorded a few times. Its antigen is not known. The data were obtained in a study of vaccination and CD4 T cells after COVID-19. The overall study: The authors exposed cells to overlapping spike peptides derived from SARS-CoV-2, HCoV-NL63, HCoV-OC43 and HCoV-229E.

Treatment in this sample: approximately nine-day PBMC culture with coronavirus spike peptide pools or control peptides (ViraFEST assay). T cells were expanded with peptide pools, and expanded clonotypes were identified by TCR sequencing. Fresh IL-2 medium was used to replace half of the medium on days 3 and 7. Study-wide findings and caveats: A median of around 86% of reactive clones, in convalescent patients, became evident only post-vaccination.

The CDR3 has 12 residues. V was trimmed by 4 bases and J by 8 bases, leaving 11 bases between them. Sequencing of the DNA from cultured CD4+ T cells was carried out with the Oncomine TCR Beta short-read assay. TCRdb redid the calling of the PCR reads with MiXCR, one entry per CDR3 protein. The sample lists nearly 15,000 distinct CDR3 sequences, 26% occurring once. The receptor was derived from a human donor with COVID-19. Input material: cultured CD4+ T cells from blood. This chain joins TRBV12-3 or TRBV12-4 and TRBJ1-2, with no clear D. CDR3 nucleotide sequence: TGTGCCAGCAGTTATTCATTGAAGGGCTACACCTTC. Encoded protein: CASSYSLKGYTF.